Sequencing of this TCR beta chain was carried out in a study of PD-L1 blockade in urothelial cancer. Study in general: Atezolizumab 1,200 mg was given intravenously every 3 weeks, starting 2014. At 3 weeks after treatment start (second dose) and again at 6 weeks, blood was analyzed. A median of about 140,000 T cells was found in the blood samples.

Assay: immunoSEQ multiplex PCR; the TCRdb copy retains only in-frame clones and omits some. This sample has 35,000 to 45,000 clones; around 90% occur once, and the top ten carry roughly 7.6%. The CDR3 covers 13 residues. V lost 11 bases and J lost 5, with 16 bases in between. Per the germline V gene, CDR1 is LNHDA and CDR2 is SQIVND (reference sequence). Here the sequenced sample was PBMCs, taken around atezolizumab (anti-PD-L1) treatment. This TCR came from a man between 65 and 85 years old with urothelial cancer. The chain joins TRBV19 to TRBJ1-3, with unresolved D. The CDR3 sequence: CASSEKNRNTIYF. The CDR3 DNA sequence: TGTGCCTCCAGCGAGAAAAACCGAAACACCATATATTTT.